A single sample is the source of the 23 T cell receptor beta chains below, sequenced in a study of blood T cell repertoires in COVID-19. The repertoire was sequenced with immunoSEQ multiplex PCR; TCRdb's copy has only in-frame clones and lacks some. This sample yields about 100,000 clones, of which just under 80% are seen a single time; roughly an eighth belongs to the top ten. Source material: peripheral blood. These receptors were obtained from a woman aged 70 to 79 with acute or convalescent COVID-19.

This clone is judged medium-sized. The chain employs TRBV7-9 and TRBJ2-5; TRBD2 matches at 7 bases. This CDR3 region has 15 residues. CDR1 and CDR2 from the germline V gene are SEHNR and FQNEAQ (reference sequence). The ends lost 6 bases at V and 1 base at J; junction bases unmatched: 8. This CDR3 reads CASSMSGAIQETQYF. DNA of the CDR3: TGTGCCAGCAGTATGAGCGGGGCGATCCAAGAGACCCAGTACTTC.

The chain couples TRBV6-5 to TRBJ1-5, with 9 bases that match TRBD1. The CDR3 is made up of 16 amino acids. Germline-derived CDR1 and CDR2 are MNHEY and SVGAGI. The trim removed 4 bases at V and 4 bases at J, leaving 8 bases unmatched. CDR3 bases: TGTGCCAGCAGTTCGACTTGGACAGGGGAAAATCAGCCCCAGCATTTT. Its protein product is CASSSTWTGENQPQHF.

V is TRBV5-1 and J is TRBJ1-2, with 8 bases lining up with TRBD1. J lost 4 bases, V lost 4 bases, and 3 bases had no gene match. The germline gives CDR1 SGHRS, CDR2 YFSETQ. The CDR3 is 13 amino acids. The CDR3 DNA reads as TGCGCCAGCAGCCTCGACAGGGGCTATGGCTACACCTTC. This sequence encodes CASSLDRGYGYTF.

The rearrangement links TRBV18 to TRBJ2-7; the D gene is possibly TRBD1 (6 bases). The ends were cut back, 3 bases at V and 0 bases at J, with 12 bases in the middle. The length of the CDR3 is 15 residues. CDR1 and CDR2 from the germline V gene are KGHSH and LQKENI. CDR3 sequence (DNA): TGTGCCAGCTCACCGGGACAAACGAGCTCCTACGAGCAGTACTTC. Amino acids: CASSPGQTSSYEQYF. Full variable domain (missing parts from reference TRBV18 and TRBJ2-7): NAGVMQNPRHLVRRRGQEARLRCSPMKGHSHVYWYRQLPEEGLKFMVYLQKENIIDESGMPKERFSAEFPKEGPSILRIQQVVRGDSAAYFCASSPGQTSSYEQYFGPGTRLTVT.

The chain joins TRBV19 to TRBJ2-7, with 7 positions matching TRBD2. Trimming removed 1 base from V and 6 bases from J; junction bases left unmatched: 6. The CDR3 extends over 14 amino acids. Germline V gives CDR1 LNHDA, CDR2 SQIVND (reference sequence). This CDR3 is CASSIVGGRAEQYF. The CDR3 DNA is TGTGCCAGTAGTATAGTCGGCGGGAGAGCCGAGCAGTACTTC. The whole variable domain, remainder taken from reference TRBV19 and TRBJ2-7, is DGGITQSPKYLFRKEGQNVTLSCEQNLNHDAMYWYRQDPGQGLRLIYYSQIVNDFQKGDIAEGYSVSREKKESFPLTVTSAQKNPTAFYLCASSIVGGRAEQYFGPGTRLTVT.

The genes are TRBV5-4 and TRBJ1-1; weak D call: TRBD1 (5 bases). V was shortened by 0 bases and J by 5 bases, with 11 bases between the two germline ends. Germline V lookup: CDR1 SGHNT, CDR2 YYREEE (reference sequence). The length of the CDR3 is 14 residues. The CDR3 region is CASSLAGYRTEAFF. The CDR3 DNA follows: TGTGCCAGCAGCTTGGCAGGGTATCGAACTGAAGCTTTCTTT.

As regards this clone: The junction departs from germline at one end; a sequencing error may be responsible. The chain has TRBV19 and TRBJ1-5; 9 bases line up with TRBD1. In germline, CDR1 is LNHDA, CDR2 SQIVND (reference sequence). The CDR3 runs 15 residues. The CDR3 here is CASTDGQGSIQPQHF. CDR3 bases: TGTGCCAGTACCGATGGACAGGGGAGCATTCAGCCCCAGCATTTT.

The CDR3 nucleotides are TGTGCCAGCACCCAAAACAGGGGTCAGCCCCAGCATTTT. Translated: CASTQNRGQPQHF. The rearrangement links TRBV12-3 or TRBV12-4 to TRBJ1-5; TRBD1 matches at 7 bases. CDR3 length equals 13 residues. V dropped 7 bases and J dropped 6; count of bases not matched to a gene: 6.

This chain joins TRBV25-1 and TRBJ2-5; D is ambiguous. Germline V gene lookup returns CDR1 MGHDK and CDR2 SYGVNS. The CDR3 totals 11 residues. V gave up 9 bases and J gave up 8 bases, with 13 bases separating them. The DNA of the CDR3 is TGTGCCAGTCTAAGCCCTAGTACCCAGTACTTC. This translates into CASLSPSTQYF.

This chain joins TRBV19 and TRBJ2-3; 8 bases line up with TRBD2. The V gene's germline CDR1 is LNHDA and CDR2 SQIVND (reference sequence). This CDR3 comprises 19 residues. V lost 3 bases and J lost 2; bases outside the gene matches: 16. The CDR3: CASSIGIAGSPFVTDTQYF. CDR3 sequence (DNA): TGTGCCAGTAGTATCGGGATAGCGGGGTCGCCGTTCGTCACAGATACGCAGTATTTT.

This chain links TRBV6-6 with TRBJ1-6; D is perhaps TRBD1 (5 bases). CDR3 length equals 14 residues. Deletions cut 4 bases from V and 5 bases from J, with 9 bases between. Germline CDR1 is MNHNY and CDR2 is SVGAGI (reference sequence). The CDR3 spells CASSSGWDNSPLHF. Here the CDR3 DNA reads TGTGCCAGCAGTTCAGGGTGGGATAATTCACCCCTCCACTTT.

In the case of this clone: A read error may account for a junction end that differs from germline. This chain joins TRBV10-1 and TRBJ1-5; D gene ambiguous. Germline values: CDR1 WNHNN, CDR2 SYGVQD (reference sequence). This CDR3 spans 15 amino acids. CDR3: CASSESAGSCSAPAF. CDR3 nucleotides: TGCGCCAGCAGTGAGTCGGCAGGTTCGTGTTCAGCCCCAGCATTT.

This chain connects TRBV7-9 to TRBJ2-7, with 11 nucleotides matching TRBD1. Per the germline V gene, CDR1 is SEHNR and CDR2 is FQNEAQ (reference sequence). The CDR3 loop spans 13 amino acids. With 8 bases clipped from V and 4 bases from J, the junction kept 4 bases outside the gene matches. CDR3 in amino acids: CASSGQGDYEQYF. CDR3 nucleotides: TGTGCCAGCTCGGGACAGGGGGATTACGAGCAGTACTTC.

The V and J genes are TRBV5-5 and TRBJ1-2; no clear D. Trimming shortened V by 4 bases and J by 3 bases, and 10 bases separated the two germline ends. The CDR3 has 13 amino acids. Per the germline V gene, CDR1 is SGHKS and CDR2 is YYEKEE (reference sequence). DNA of the CDR3: TGTGCCAGCAGCCCCGTGGCGGACTATGGCTACACCTTC. Protein product: CASSPVADYGYTF.

The J gene is TRBJ1-2, the V gene TRBV12-3 or TRBV12-4, with D maybe TRBD1 (6 bases). Trimming pared 6 bases from V and 7 bases from J, leaving 12 bases between. The CDR3 covers 12 residues. CDR3: CASSYSGVGYTF. The CDR3 DNA is TGTGCCAGCAGCTATTCAGGGGTTGGCTACACCTTC.

The chain recombines TRBV15 with TRBJ2-5; TRBD2 aligns across 9 bases. The germline V gene encodes CDR1 LNHNV and CDR2 YYDKDF (reference sequence). This CDR3 has 15 residues. J gave up 2 bases and V 3 bases, and 4 bases lay outside the gene matches. CDR3 DNA sequence: TGTGCCACCAGCAGCCCGCGGGGGGGTCAAGAGACCCAGTACTTC. The encoded protein is CATSSPRGGQETQYF.

This clone was seen a handful of times. Other DNA sequences in this specimen translate into the identical CDR3. The genes are TRBV12-3 or TRBV12-4 and TRBJ1-2; D perhaps matches TRBD1 (6 bases). The CDR3 has 12 residues. The V end was cut by 6 bases, the J end by 3 bases, with 8 bases between. The CDR3 reads CASSRTDYGYTF. In DNA, the CDR3 is TGTGCCAGCAGCCGGACAGACTATGGCTACACCTTC.

The sample holds one count of this clone. The chain carries TRBV5-1 and TRBJ2-5; 14 bases are a match to TRBD2. This CDR3 contains 16 residues. The V and J ends lost 2 bases and 5 bases, in that order; junction bases with no gene match: 5. Germline V gene data show CDR1 as SGHRS and CDR2 as YFSETQ. CDR3 protein: CASSFSGTSGGETQYF. The CDR3 DNA is TGCGCCAGCAGCTTCTCCGGGACTAGCGGGGGTGAGACCCAGTACTTC.

In this sample, this clone turned up once. This CDR3 is CASGLALQPHLQGLGEKLFF. The CDR3, as DNA: TGTGCTAGTGGTTTGGCCTTACAACCCCATTTACAGGGTTTAGGGGAAAAACTGTTTTTT. This chain connects TRBV12-5 to TRBJ1-4; maybe TRBD1 (6 bases). Looked up from germline, CDR1 is LGHNT and CDR2 is FRNRAP. The CDR3 spans 20 residues. Trimming removed 1 base at V and 8 bases at J, with 29 bases between. The full variable domain, completed using reference TRBV12-5 and TRBJ1-4, is DARVTQTPRHKVTEMGQEVTMRCQPILGHNTVFWYRQTMMQGLELLAYFRNRAPLDDSGMPKDRFSAEMPDATLATLKIQPSEPRDSAVYFCASGLALQPHLQGLGEKLFFGSGTQLSVL.

The chain joins TRBV5-1 to TRBJ2-7; tentative D call: TRBD1 (5 bases). The germline V and J ends were trimmed by 0 bases and 10 bases, with 8 bases remaining between them. CDR3 length: 11 amino acids. CDR1 is SGHRS, CDR2 YFSETQ, per germline. The CDR3: CASSLAGNQYF. DNA for the CDR3: TGCGCCAGCAGCTTGGCAGGGAACCAGTACTTC.

The rearrangement links TRBV6-5 to TRBJ2-7; the match to TRBD2 covers 11 bases. Germline assignment: CDR1 MNHEY and CDR2 SVGAGI. The CDR3 runs 14 residues. Trimming at V came to 6 bases and at J to 7 bases, leaving 8 bases not matched to a gene. The DNA of the CDR3 is TGTGCCAGCAGCTATAGCGGGGGGGCTCGGGAGCAGTACTTC. It encodes CASSYSGGAREQYF.

The sample holds a few counts of this clone. The chain joins TRBV11-3 to TRBJ2-2, with unresolved D. The length of the CDR3 is 12 residues. The V end lost 4 bases, the J end lost 2 bases, and 2 bases lay between the germline ends. The germline gives CDR1 SGHNT, CDR2 YENEEA. In nucleotides, the CDR3 is TGTGCCAGCAGCTCTAACACCGGGGAGCTGTTTTTT. Translating gives CASSSNTGELFF. The full variable domain, with the rest looked up from reference TRBV11-3 and TRBJ2-2, is EAGVVQSPRYKIIEKKQPVAFWCNPISGHNTLYWYLQNLGQGPELLIRYENEEAVDDSQLPKDRFSAERLKGVDSTLKIQPAELGDSAVYLCASSSNTGELFFGEGSRLTVL.

There are a few counts of this clone. This sequence joins TRBV6-6 and TRBJ1-1; a weak D match, TRBD1 (5 bases). This CDR3 spans 12 amino acids. Germline-derived CDR1 and CDR2 are MNHNY and SVGAGI (reference sequence). V dropped 5 bases and J dropped 8 bases, with 12 bases sitting between them. The CDR3 is CASSKGLSEAFF. The CDR3 DNA sequence: TGTGCCAGCAGTAAGGGGTTATCAGAAGCTTTCTTT.